This TCR beta chain was observed in a study of T cell responses to AZD1222 COVID-19 vaccine. The wider study: Second-dose groups at about 4 or about 12 weeks were pooled.

The assay was immunoSEQ multiplex PCR, and TCRdb's table has in-frame clones only and misses some. The sample consists of 160,000 or so clones, less than 95% of them appearing once. Germline V gives CDR1 LNHDA, CDR2 SQIVND (reference sequence). Deletions cut 7 bases from V and 9 bases from J, with 25 bases between. This CDR3 is 16 amino acids long. The study, taken as a whole, reports: The number of AZD1222 recipients seropositive at baseline was only five or six. White British people made up most donors, females outnumbered males, and clonal diversity was possibly underestimated.

About this clone: The antigen remains unidentified.

V is TRBV19 and J is TRBJ1-5, with D perhaps TRBD1 (5 bases). Sequenced material: peripheral blood, taken on day 0 of AZD1222 vaccination. The TCR originated in an adult in good health. CDR3 sequence (DNA): TGTGCCAGTAAAAAGGGGCCAGATGGCGTTGGAGGGCCCCAGCATTTT. It is translated as CASKKGPDGVGGPQHF.